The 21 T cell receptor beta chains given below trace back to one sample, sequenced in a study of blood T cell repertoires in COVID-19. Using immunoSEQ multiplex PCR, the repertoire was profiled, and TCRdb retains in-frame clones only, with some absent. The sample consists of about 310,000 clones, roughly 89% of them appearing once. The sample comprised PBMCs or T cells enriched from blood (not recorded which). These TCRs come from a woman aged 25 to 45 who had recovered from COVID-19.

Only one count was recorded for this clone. As DNA, the CDR3 is TGTGCCAGCAGCTTAGGGGGACTCACTGAAGCTTTCTTT. Translating it yields CASSLGGLTEAFF. V and J are TRBV7-9 and TRBJ1-1; a possible D gene is TRBD1 (5 bases). The CDR3 consists of 13 residues. Trimming removed 1 base from V and 4 bases from J, with 7 bases in between. Germline-derived CDR1 and CDR2 are SEHNR and FQNEAQ (reference sequence). The full variable domain, rest sourced from reference TRBV7-9 and TRBJ1-1, is DTGVSQNPRHKITKRGQNVTFRCDPISEHNRLYWYRQTLGQGPEFLTYFQNEAQLEKSRLLSDRFSAERPKGSFSTLEIQRTEQGDSAMYLCASSLGGLTEAFFGQGTRLTVV.

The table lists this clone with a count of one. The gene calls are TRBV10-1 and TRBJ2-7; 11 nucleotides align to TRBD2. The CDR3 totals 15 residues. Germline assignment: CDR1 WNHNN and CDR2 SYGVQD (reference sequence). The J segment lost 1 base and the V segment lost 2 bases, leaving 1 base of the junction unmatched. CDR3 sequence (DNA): TGCGCCAGCAGTGAGAGACTAGCGGGATCCTACGAGCAGTACTTC. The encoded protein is CASSERLAGSYEQYF.

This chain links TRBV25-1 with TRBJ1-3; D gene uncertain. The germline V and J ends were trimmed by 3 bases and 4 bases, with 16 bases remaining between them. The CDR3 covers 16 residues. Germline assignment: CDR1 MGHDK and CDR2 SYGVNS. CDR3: CASSDTGRPVGNTIYF. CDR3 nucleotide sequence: TGTGCCAGCAGTGACACCGGGAGACCAGTAGGAAACACCATATATTTT.

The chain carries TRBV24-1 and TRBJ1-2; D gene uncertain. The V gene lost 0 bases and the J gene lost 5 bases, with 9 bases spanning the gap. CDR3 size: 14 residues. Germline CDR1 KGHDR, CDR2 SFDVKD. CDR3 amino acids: CATSDLSSVYGYTF. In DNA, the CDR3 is TGTGCCACCAGTGATTTGTCATCGGTGTATGGCTACACCTTC.

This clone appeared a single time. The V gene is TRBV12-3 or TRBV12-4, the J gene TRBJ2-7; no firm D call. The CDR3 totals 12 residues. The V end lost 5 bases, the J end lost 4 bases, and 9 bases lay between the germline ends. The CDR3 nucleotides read TGTGCCAGCAGTCCGCCGGGTTACGAGCAGTACTTC. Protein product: CASSPPGYEQYF.

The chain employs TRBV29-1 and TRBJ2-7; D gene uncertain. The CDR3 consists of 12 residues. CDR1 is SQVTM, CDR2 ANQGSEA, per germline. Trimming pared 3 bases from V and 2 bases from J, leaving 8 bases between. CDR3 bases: TGCAGCGTTGAGGGCGAAACCTACGAGCAGTACTTC. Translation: CSVEGETYEQYF.

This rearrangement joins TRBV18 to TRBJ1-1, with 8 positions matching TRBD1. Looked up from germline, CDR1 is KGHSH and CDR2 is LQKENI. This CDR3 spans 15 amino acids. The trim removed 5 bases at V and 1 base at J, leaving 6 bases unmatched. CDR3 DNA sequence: TGTGCCAGCTCAAGCCTCAGGGGGCGGAACACTGAAGCTTTCTTT. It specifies CASSSLRGRNTEAFF.

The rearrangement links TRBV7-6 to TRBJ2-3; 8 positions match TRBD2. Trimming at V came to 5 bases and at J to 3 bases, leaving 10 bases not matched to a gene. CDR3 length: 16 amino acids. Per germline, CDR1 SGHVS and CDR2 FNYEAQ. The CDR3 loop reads CASSPTIAGGTDTQYF. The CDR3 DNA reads TGTGCCAGCAGCCCTACTATTGCGGGAGGAACAGATACGCAGTATTTT.

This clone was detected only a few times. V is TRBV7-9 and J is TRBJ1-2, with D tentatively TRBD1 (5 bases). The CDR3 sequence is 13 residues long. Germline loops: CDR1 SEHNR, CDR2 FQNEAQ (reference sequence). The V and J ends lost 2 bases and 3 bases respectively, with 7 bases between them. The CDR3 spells CASSLQGYYGYTF. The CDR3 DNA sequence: TGTGCCAGCAGCTTACAGGGATACTATGGCTACACCTTC.

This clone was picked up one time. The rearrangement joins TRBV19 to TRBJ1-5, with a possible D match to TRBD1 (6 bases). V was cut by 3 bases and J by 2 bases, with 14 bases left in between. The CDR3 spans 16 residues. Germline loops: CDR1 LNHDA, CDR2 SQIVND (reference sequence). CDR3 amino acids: CASSMRGGLGNQPQHF. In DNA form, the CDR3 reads TGTGCCAGTAGTATGAGGGGGGGCTTGGGCAATCAGCCCCAGCATTTT.

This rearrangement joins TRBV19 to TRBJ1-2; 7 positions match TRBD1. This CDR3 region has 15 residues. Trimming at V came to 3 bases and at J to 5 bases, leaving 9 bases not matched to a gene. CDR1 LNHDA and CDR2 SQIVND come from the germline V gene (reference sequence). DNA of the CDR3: TGTGCCAGTAGTATCCTTCGCGGGGACAGATATGGCTACACCTTC. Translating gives CASSILRGDRYGYTF.

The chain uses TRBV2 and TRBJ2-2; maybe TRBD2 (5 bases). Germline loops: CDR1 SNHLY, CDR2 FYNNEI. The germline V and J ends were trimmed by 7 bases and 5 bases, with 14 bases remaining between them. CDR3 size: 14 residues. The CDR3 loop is CASTNGGSTGELFF. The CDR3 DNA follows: TGTGCCAGCACGAATGGCGGGTCGACCGGGGAGCTGTTTTTT.

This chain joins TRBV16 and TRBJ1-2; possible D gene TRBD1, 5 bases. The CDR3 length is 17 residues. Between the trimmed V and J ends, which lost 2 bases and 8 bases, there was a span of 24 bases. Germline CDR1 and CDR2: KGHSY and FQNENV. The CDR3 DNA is TGTGCCAGCAGCCAACCCGGGGGAGCGACCTATGTTGAAGGCTACACCTTC. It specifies CASSQPGGATYVEGYTF.

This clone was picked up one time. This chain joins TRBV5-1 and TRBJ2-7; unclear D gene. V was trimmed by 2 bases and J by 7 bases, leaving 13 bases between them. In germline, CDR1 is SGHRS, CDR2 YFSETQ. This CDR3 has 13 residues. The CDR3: CASSFTTPIEQYF. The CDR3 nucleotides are TGCGCCAGCAGCTTCACGACACCAATTGAGCAGTACTTC.

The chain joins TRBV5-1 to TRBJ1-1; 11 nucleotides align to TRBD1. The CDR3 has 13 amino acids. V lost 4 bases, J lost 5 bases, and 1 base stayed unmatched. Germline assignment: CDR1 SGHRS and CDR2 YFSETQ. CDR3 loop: CASSGQGATEAFF. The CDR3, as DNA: TGCGCCAGCAGCGGACAGGGGGCAACTGAAGCTTTCTTT.

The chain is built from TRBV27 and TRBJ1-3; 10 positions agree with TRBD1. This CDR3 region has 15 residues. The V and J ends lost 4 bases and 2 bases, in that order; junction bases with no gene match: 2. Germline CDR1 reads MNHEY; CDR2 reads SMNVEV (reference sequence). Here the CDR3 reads CASSYGTGAGNTIYF. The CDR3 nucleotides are TGTGCCAGCAGTTACGGGACAGGGGCTGGAAACACCATATATTTT.

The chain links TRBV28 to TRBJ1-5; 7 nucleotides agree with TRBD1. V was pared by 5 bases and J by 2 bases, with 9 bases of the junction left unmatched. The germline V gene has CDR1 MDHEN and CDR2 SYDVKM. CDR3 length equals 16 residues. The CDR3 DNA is TGTGCCAGCAGTCTCAGGGGGTATGGGGGCAATCAGCCCCAGCATTTT. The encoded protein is CASSLRGYGGNQPQHF.

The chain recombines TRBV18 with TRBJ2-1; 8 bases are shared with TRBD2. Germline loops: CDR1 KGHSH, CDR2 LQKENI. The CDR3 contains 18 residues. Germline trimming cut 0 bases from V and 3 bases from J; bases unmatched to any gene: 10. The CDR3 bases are TGTGCCAGCTCACCACCGTTCGCTAGCGGGCCCCTCTACAATGAGCAGTTCTTC. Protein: CASSPPFASGPLYNEQFF.

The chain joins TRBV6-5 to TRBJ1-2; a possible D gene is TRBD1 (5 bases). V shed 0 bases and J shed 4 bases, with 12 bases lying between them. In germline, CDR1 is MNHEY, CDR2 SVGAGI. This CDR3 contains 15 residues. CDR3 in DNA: TGTGCCAGCAGTTACTCGGGGGGTGGCCTCTATGGCTACACCTTC. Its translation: CASSYSGGGLYGYTF.

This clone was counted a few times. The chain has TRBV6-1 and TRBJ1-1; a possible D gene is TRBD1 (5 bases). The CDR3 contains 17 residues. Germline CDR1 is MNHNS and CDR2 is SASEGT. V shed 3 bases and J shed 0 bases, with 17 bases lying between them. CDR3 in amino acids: CASSDRVRLNLNTEAFF. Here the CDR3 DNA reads TGTGCCAGCAGTGACAGGGTCAGATTGAATTTGAACACTGAAGCTTTCTTT.

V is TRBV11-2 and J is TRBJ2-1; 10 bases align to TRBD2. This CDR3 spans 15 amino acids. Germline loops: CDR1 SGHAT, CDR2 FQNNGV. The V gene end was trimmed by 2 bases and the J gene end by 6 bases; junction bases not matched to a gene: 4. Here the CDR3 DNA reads TGTGCCAGCAGCTTACTCCTAGCGGGAGCCAATGAGCAGTTCTTC. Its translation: CASSLLLAGANEQFF.